Listed below are T cell receptor beta chains from one sample, sequenced in a study of shared T cell receptors in the human thymus. Assay used: immunoSEQ multiplex PCR; TCRdb lists only in-frame clones, some missing. The data contain about 380,000 clones, just under 95% of them singletons. The sample consisted of thymocytes. These receptors were taken from a human donor. The CDR3 runs from the conserved cysteine through the conserved F or W. The order of the fields is J gene, clone size, D gene, V gene, CDR3 DNA, CDR3 protein. The D gene is left open where the match is weak. Size tells how often a clone was seen (once, few, many) or the class of an expanded clone, and some rows leave it out.

>TRBJ2-7|.|TRBD1|TRBV11-2
TGTGCCAGCAGCTCGAATACCGGGACAGGCATTCCCTACGAGCAGTACTTC
CASSSNTGTGIPYEQYF
>TRBJ1-1|.|.|TRBV6-1
TGTGCCAGCAGTGCGTCCGGGGGGTTAAACTTT
CASSASGGLNF
>TRBJ1-5|.|.|TRBV7-2
TGTGCCAGCAGCCCTTGTTATTCGGCAAGAGGAATCCATCAGCCCCAGCATTTT
CASSPCYSARGIHQPQHF
>TRBJ2-1|.|.|TRBV5-1
TGCGCCAGCAGCTTGGCGAGCAATGAGCAGTTCTTC
CASSLASNEQFF
>TRBJ2-1|.|TRBD2|TRBV9
TGTGCCAGCAGCGTAATACCGCGGGAGGTCCCCTACAATGAGCAGTTCTTC
CASSVIPREVPYNEQFF
>TRBJ2-7|few|TRBD2|TRBV30
TGTGCCTGGAGTATTACTATCTTCCCGGGACTAGCGGGAGAGTCCTACGAGCAGTACTTC
CAWSITIFPGLAGESYEQYF
>TRBJ1-2|.|.|TRBV15
TGTGCCACCAGCAGGAGGCCGGCGGACTATGGCTACACCTTC
CATSRRPADYGYTF
>TRBJ2-3|.|TRBD2|TRBV10-3
TGTGCCATCAGTGAGGGACTAGGTTGGGGAGATACGCAGTATTTT
CAISEGLGWGDTQYF
>TRBJ1-5|.|.|TRBV5-1
TGCGCCAGCAGCTTGTTGGGGGGCAATCAGCCCCAGCATTTT
CASSLLGGNQPQHF
>TRBJ2-7|.|.|TRBV25-1
TGTGCCAGCAGTGAGAGGGAGGGACAGGAAGCCTACGAGCAGTACTTC
CASSEREGQEAYEQYF
>TRBJ1-2|.|.|TRBV19
TGTGCCAGTAAGAGCAGCTTAAACACCCTCAACTATGGCTACACCTTC
CASKSSLNTLNYGYTF
>TRBJ1-2|.|.|TRBV2
TGTGCCAGCGGATATCAGCTAGGGTATGGCTACACCTTC
CASGYQLGYGYTF
>TRBJ2-7|.|.|TRBV7-6
TGTGCCAGCAGCTATGACAGTCTCTCCTACGAGCAGTACTTC
CASSYDSLSYEQYF
>TRBJ2-7|.|.|TRBV28
TGTGCCAGCAGCAGGGGGGGGAGCTCCTACGAGCAGTACTTC
CASSRGGSSYEQYF
>TRBJ1-3|.|.|TRBV27
TGTGCCAGCAGTCGAGGTGCCACAGGGAGCGAAGACACCATATATTTT
CASSRGATGSEDTIYF
>TRBJ1-6|.|TRBD1|TRBV2
TGTGCCAGCAGTACTAGACAGGGGGCCCTAGTCTACTCACCCCTCCACTTT
CASSTRQGALVYSPLHF
>TRBJ1-4|.|TRBD1|TRBV30
TGTGCCTGGAGTCCCAGGGGGCAGGATGAAAAACTGTTTTTT
CAWSPRGQDEKLFF
>TRBJ1-1|.|TRBD1|TRBV28
TGTGCCAGCAGTGGCGGGACAGGGATAATGAACACTGAAGCTTTCTTT
CASSGGTGIMNTEAFF
>TRBJ1-2|.|.|TRBV28
TGTGCCAGCAGCCGGGTGGGTCACTATGGCTACACCTTC
CASSRVGHYGYTF
>TRBJ2-7|.|TRBD1|TRBV6-5
TGTGCCAGCAGCCCTGGGACAGGGATAACCTACGAGCAGTACTTC
CASSPGTGITYEQYF
>TRBJ1-2|.|TRBD1|TRBV6-5
TGTGCCAGCAGTTACTACCGACAGGGGAACTATGGCTACACCTTC
CASSYYRQGNYGYTF
>TRBJ1-4|.|.|TRBV27
TGTGCCAGCAGTTTAACGGGTTCCTATGAAAAACTGTTTTTT
CASSLTGSYEKLFF
>TRBJ2-3|.|.|TRBV6-1
TGTGCCAGCAGTGTGGAGGCAGAATCACAATCTAGCACAGATACGCAGTATTTT
CASSVEAESQSSTDTQYF
>TRBJ2-3|once|TRBD2|TRBV7-2
TGTGCCAGCAGCATACAACCGACTAGCGGGGAAAGCACAGATACGCAGTATTTT
CASSIQPTSGESTDTQYF
>TRBJ2-7|.|.|TRBV7-9
TGTGCCAGCAGCTCCGACGGGATATCCTACGAGCAGTACTTC
CASSSDGISYEQYF
>TRBJ2-5|.|.|TRBV9
TGTGCCAGCAGCGAGTCCCCCGGGGACTACCAAGAGACCCAGTACTTC
CASSESPGDYQETQYF
>TRBJ2-3|.|.|TRBV2
TGTGCCAGCAGTGAAGACAGCCCCACAGATACGCAGTATTTT
CASSEDSPTDTQYF
>TRBJ2-7|.|.|TRBV6-1
TGTGCCAGTGGGGAAGGGTCCTACGAGCAGTACTTC
CASGEGSYEQYF
>TRBJ2-1|.|TRBD2|TRBV18
TGTGCCAGCTCAGGCCGAACCCTGACCGCAGAGCCGCTGTTAAGCGGGAGGGCCAGAGAGCAGTTCTTC
CASSGRTLTAEPLLSGRAREQFF
>TRBJ2-5|once|TRBD2|TRBV5-4
TGTGCCAGCAGCTTGGGTGGGGCTAGCGGGAGGAAGGCGAGAGAGACCCAGTACTTC
CASSLGGASGRKARETQYF
>TRBJ1-1|.|.|TRBV20-1
TGCAGTGCGCCACCCGAAGCTTTCTTT
CSAPPEAFF
>TRBJ1-2|.|TRBD1|TRBV28
TGTGCCAGCACGGAAGCAGGGACAGCCCTTCGCTCTAACTATGGCTACACCTTC
CASTEAGTALRSNYGYTF
>TRBJ2-3|.|TRBD2|TRBV4-2
TGTGCCAGCAGCCAAGAGGAACTAGCGGTCACAGATACGCAGTATTTT
CASSQEELAVTDTQYF
>TRBJ2-5|.|.|TRBV21-1
TGTGCCAGCAGCAAAGGGGACAGGGGGCTGGAAGAGACCCAGTACTTC
CASSKGDRGLEETQYF
>TRBJ2-1|.|TRBD2|TRBV7-2
TGTGCCAGCAGCATTAGCGGGAGTGGCAATGAGCAGTTCTTC
CASSISGSGNEQFF
>TRBJ2-1|.|TRBD2|TRBV7-9
TGTGCCAGCAGCCCCCAGGCTAGCGGGAGAGATGAGCAGTTCTTC
CASSPQASGRDEQFF
>TRBJ1-4|once|.|TRBV6-4
TGTGCCAGCAGTTGGACAGCAAGAGATAGTGAAAAACTGTTTTTT
CASSWTARDSEKLFF
>TRBJ1-5|.|TRBD1|TRBV10-1
TGCGCCAGCAGTTCCCGGGACAGGAGGAATCAGCCCCAGCATTTT
CASSSRDRRNQPQHF
>TRBJ2-7|.|TRBD1|TRBV28
TGTGCCAGCACCACCGGCGGACAGGGGGCCCACGAGCAGTACTTC
CASTTGGQGAHEQYF
>TRBJ2-7|.|.|TRBV14
TGTGCCAGCAGTCCCAGGGGATCAGCCTACGAGCAGTACTTC
CASSPRGSAYEQYF
>TRBJ2-7|.|.|TRBV28
TGTGCCAGCCGCGCGGGGACCTACGAGCAGTACTTC
CASRAGTYEQYF
>TRBJ1-1|.|TRBD1|TRBV5-4
TGTGCCAGCAGCCCTTGGACAGGGGGCCGGAACACTGAAGCTTTCTTT
CASSPWTGGRNTEAFF
>TRBJ2-7|.|.|TRBV7-6
TGTGCCAGCAGCTTGTCGGGACAAATTCTGCAGTACTTC
CASSLSGQILQYF
>TRBJ2-7|.|.|TRBV9
TGTGCCAGCAGCTTCCAGCCTGCCTACGAGCAGTACTTC
CASSFQPAYEQYF
>TRBJ2-6|.|TRBD2|TRBV27
TGTGCCACCCAAGCGGGGACCGAGCCTGGGGCCAACGTCCTGACTTTC
CATQAGTEPGANVLTF
>TRBJ1-5|.|.|TRBV15
TGTGCCACCAGCAGAGAGAATGAGGGTCGGAATCAGCCCCAGCATTTT
CATSRENEGRNQPQHF
>TRBJ2-1|.|.|TRBV6-1
TGTGCCACCCTCGGGGGGGCAGGGGGCAATGAGCAGTTCTTC
CATLGGAGGNEQFF
>TRBJ1-2|.|.|TRBV10-3
TGTGCCATCAGTGAGGTGGGGGGTTGGTATGGCTACACCTTC
CAISEVGGWYGYTF